This passage covers 25 T cell receptor beta chains from one sample sequenced in a study of response to subunit inactivated influenza vaccine. From the RT-PCR reads, TCRdb called clonotypes with MiXCR, one entry per CDR3 protein. The sample holds roughly 670,000 distinct CDR3 sequences; about 14% are singletons and the top ten take around 7.6%. The source material was PBMCs from blood, sampled around 15 days before vaccination. Receptors were obtained from a man aged 45-60 years who received an inactivated influenza vaccine.

The chain carries TRBV9 and TRBJ2-3; 12 positions match TRBD2. Germline-derived CDR1 and CDR2 are SGDLS and YYNGEE. Unmatched junction bases numbered 8, after V lost 3 bases and J lost 0 bases. The CDR3 has 18 amino acids. Here the CDR3 reads CASSARTSGVTSTDTQYF. The CDR3 nucleotides read TGTGCCAGCAGCGCTAGGACTAGCGGGGTCACTAGCACAGATACGCAGTATTTT.

The table lists this clonotype with a count of one. A clone one base away is much larger, so this may be a read error. J is TRBJ1-1 and V is TRBV2; D is undetermined. The V gene lost 2 bases and the J gene lost 0 bases, with 10 bases spanning the gap. CDR1 is SNHLY, CDR2 FYNNEI, per germline. The CDR3 runs to 15 residues. The CDR3 region is CASSENHLMNTEAFF. The DNA of the CDR3 is TGTGCCAGCAGTGAAAACCACCTCATGAACACTGAAGCTTTCTTT.

The rearrangement links TRBV20-1 to TRBJ1-4; no clear D. The V end lost 3 bases, the J end lost 0 bases, and 5 bases lay between the germline ends. CDR1 is DFQATT, CDR2 SNEGSKA, per germline (reference sequence). This CDR3 has 13 residues. The DNA of the CDR3 is TGCAGTGCTAGCCGGACAACTAATGAAAAACTGTTTTTT. Translating it yields CSASRTTNEKLFF.

A few counts support this clonotype. J is TRBJ2-3 and V is TRBV7-2; 10 bases agree with TRBD2. Germline values: CDR1 SGHTA, CDR2 FQGNSA. CDR3 length: 17 residues. V shed 5 bases and J 1 base; nucleotides not matched to a gene: 9. DNA of the CDR3: TGTGCCAGCAGCCCAACGAGGCTAGCGGGGGGCACAGATACGCAGTATTTT. It codes for CASSPTRLAGGTDTQYF.

The rearrangement links TRBV3-1 to TRBJ2-7; tentatively, D is TRBD2 (5 bases). CDR1 LGHDT and CDR2 YNNKEL come from the germline V gene (reference sequence). The CDR3 length is 14 residues. Trimming removed 5 bases from V and 1 base from J, with 12 bases in between. CDR3 nucleotides: TGTGCCAGCAGCTCAGCTAGCTTATCCTACGAGCAGTACTTC. Translated, it gives CASSSASLSYEQYF.

This clonotype was picked up a small number of times. The chain couples TRBV5-6 to TRBJ2-5; 9 nucleotides line up with TRBD1. The junction had 3 bases not matched to a gene; V was cut back by 4 bases and J by 5 bases. Germline CDR1 reads SGHDT; CDR2 reads YYEEEE. CDR3 size: 13 residues. CDR3 in amino acids: CASSGDRAETQYF. The CDR3 DNA reads TGTGCCAGCAGCGGGGACAGGGCGGAGACCCAGTACTTC.

This clonotype was seen at least ten times. This chain links TRBV27 with TRBJ1-1, with TRBD1 matching over 8 bases. The germline gives CDR1 MNHEY, CDR2 SMNVEV (reference sequence). The CDR3 covers 14 residues. V lost 4 bases and J lost 4; bases outside the gene matches: 5. The CDR3 DNA sequence: TGTGCCAGCAGTTCCAGGGGGCTTGGCACTGAAGCTTTCTTT. Protein: CASSSRGLGTEAFF.

The chain couples TRBV7-2 to TRBJ1-6; no firm D call. Germline V gives CDR1 SGHTA, CDR2 FQGNSA. The V and J ends lost 5 bases and 10 bases respectively, with 6 bases between them. The CDR3 is 11 residues long. CDR3 protein: CASSRNSPLHF. The CDR3 DNA reads as TGTGCCAGCAGCCGAAACTCACCCCTCCACTTT.

This clonotype was recorded at least ten times. This chain's CDR3 is CASSLARDLGWANEQFF. The CDR3, as DNA: TGTGCCAGCAGCTTAGCTCGGGACCTAGGCTGGGCCAATGAGCAGTTCTTC. The chain joins TRBV7-9 to TRBJ2-1; TRBD1 or TRBD2 may be the D gene (5 bases each). The germline V and J ends were trimmed by 0 bases and 6 bases, with 18 bases remaining between them. The CDR3 consists of 17 residues. Germline V gene lookup returns CDR1 SEHNR and CDR2 FQNEAQ (reference sequence).

This sequence joins TRBV29-1 and TRBJ2-1; 7 bases are shared with TRBD2. The V segment lost 3 bases and the J segment 5 bases; nucleotides outside the gene matches: 7. Germline V gene data show CDR1 as SQVTM and CDR2 as ANQGSEA. The CDR3 contains 14 residues. The DNA for the CDR3 is TGCAGCGTTGACCCTAGCGGCAACGACAATGAGCAGTTCTTC. Residues: CSVDPSGNDNEQFF.

This clonotype was picked up a small number of times. The chain carries TRBV10-3 and TRBJ1-6; the D gene is possibly TRBD1 (6 bases). CDR3 length: 13 amino acids. Germline CDR1 and CDR2: ENHRY and SYGVKD. V was shortened by 8 bases and J by 5 bases, with 10 bases between the two germline ends. The CDR3 DNA reads as TGTGCCATCCAGGGGATGGATAATTCACCCCTCCACTTT. It specifies CAIQGMDNSPLHF.

The chain carries TRBV20-1 and TRBJ2-7, with D unclear. The ends were cut back, 4 bases at V and 6 bases at J, with 16 bases in the middle. The CDR3 covers 13 residues. Germline V gene data show CDR1 as DFQATT and CDR2 as SNEGSKA (reference sequence). The CDR3 nucleotides are TGCAGTGCTAACTACAGAAATGGTCGCGAGCAGTACTTC. Amino acid sequence: CSANYRNGREQYF.

This clonotype was seen at least ten times. The rearrangement links TRBV12-3 or TRBV12-4 to TRBJ1-1, with D perhaps TRBD1 (5 bases). Trimming pared 7 bases from V and 3 bases from J, leaving 12 bases between. CDR3 length: 13 residues. The CDR3 region is CASTGRVYTEAFF. The CDR3 DNA sequence: TGTGCCAGCACCGGCAGGGTTTACACTGAAGCTTTCTTT.

This clonotype has just a few counts. V gene TRBV5-1 combines with J gene TRBJ1-2; D is unresolved. CDR3 length: 13 residues. Germline V gene lookup returns CDR1 SGHRS and CDR2 YFSETQ. Trimming cost V 0 bases and J 7 bases, with 10 bases left between them. The CDR3 protein is CASSLEPTGGYTF. The CDR3 region has the DNA TGCGCCAGCAGCTTGGAACCGACGGGTGGCTACACCTTC.

The chain recombines TRBV28 with TRBJ2-1; D is perhaps TRBD1 (6 bases). The V end lost 11 bases, the J end lost 5 bases, and 19 bases lay between the germline ends. Germline-derived CDR1 and CDR2 are MDHEN and SYDVKM. This CDR3 spans 14 amino acids. CDR3 sequence: CAVRSGTKNNEQFF. For the CDR3, the DNA is TGTGCCGTCAGATCCGGGACAAAAAACAATGAGCAGTTCTTC.

This clonotype was recorded a few times. The genes are TRBV7-2 and TRBJ2-1; D might be TRBD1 (6 bases). CDR3 length equals 13 residues. Per germline, CDR1 SGHTA and CDR2 FQGNSA. With 5 bases removed from V and 9 bases from J, the gap between germline ends came to 14 bases. For the CDR3, the DNA is TGTGCCAGCAGCCTCTACCCACAGGGTGAGCAGTTCTTC. Translation gives CASSLYPQGEQFF.

V and J are TRBV20-1 and TRBJ2-2, with 15 bases fitting TRBD2. This CDR3 is 15 amino acids long. J was trimmed by 4 bases and V by 6 bases; bases with no gene match: 3. Germline CDR1 and CDR2: DFQATT and SNEGSKA (reference sequence). The CDR3 loop reads CSARTSGRATGELFF. DNA for the CDR3: TGCAGTGCCAGGACTAGCGGGAGGGCCACCGGGGAGCTGTTTTTT.

This clonotype was found many times. The V call is TRBV12-3 or TRBV12-4, the J call TRBJ1-2, with a tentative D call TRBD1 (5 bases). The CDR3 totals 14 residues. V was shortened by 3 bases and J by 7 bases, with 15 bases between the two germline ends. CDR3 DNA: TGTGCCAGCAGTTTCCAGGGTATCGGCTTTGGCTACACCTTC. The encoded protein is CASSFQGIGFGYTF.

This clonotype was recorded only once. V is TRBV7-2 and J is TRBJ2-2; 8 nucleotides agree with TRBD2. V shed 0 bases, J shed 2 bases, and the junction held 5 bases outside the gene matches. Germline V gene data show CDR1 as SGHTA and CDR2 as FQGNSA. The CDR3 consists of 17 residues. CDR3 sequence: CASSLAEAGGNTGELFF. The CDR3 nucleotides read TGTGCCAGCAGCTTAGCGGAGGCGGGAGGAAACACCGGGGAGCTGTTTTTT.

In its sample, this clonotype was seen a few times. The V call is TRBV7-2, the J call TRBJ2-3, with D possibly matching TRBD1 (5 bases). Germline assignment: CDR1 SGHTA and CDR2 FQGNSA. V was cut by 6 bases and J by 3 bases, with 19 bases left in between. The CDR3 runs 16 residues. This CDR3 is CASRRQGAPRTDTQYF. CDR3 bases: TGTGCCAGCAGGAGGCAGGGCGCCCCTCGTACAGATACGCAGTATTTT.

The chain has TRBV4-3 and TRBJ2-2, with D tentatively TRBD1 (5 bases). The CDR3 extends over 17 amino acids. V gave up 0 bases and J gave up 1 base, with 12 bases separating them. The V gene's germline CDR1 is LGHNA and CDR2 YSLEER. CDR3 sequence reads: CASSQEESRENTGELFF. The CDR3 region has the DNA TGCGCCAGCAGCCAAGAAGAAAGCAGGGAGAACACCGGGGAGCTGTTTTTT.

This clonotype was detected a few times. V usage is TRBV24-1 and J usage is TRBJ1-4; no reliable D call. This CDR3 contains 13 residues. Germline V gene sequence: CDR1 KGHDR, CDR2 SFDVKD. V shed 4 bases and J shed 5 bases, with 7 bases lying between them. DNA for the CDR3: TGTGCCACCAGTGAGAACCACAATGAAAAACTGTTTTTT. Translating gives CATSENHNEKLFF.

The genes are TRBV2 and TRBJ2-2; D not certain. From germline, CDR1 is SNHLY and CDR2 FYNNEI. The CDR3 totals 15 residues. V was cut by 6 bases and J by 1 base, with 12 bases left in between. The CDR3 region is CASSSTNRNTGELFF. CDR3 nucleotides: TGTGCCAGCAGCTCCACCAACAGGAACACCGGGGAGCTGTTTTTT. Based on the CDR3 plus reference TRBV2 and TRBJ2-2, the full variable domain is EPEVTQTPSHQVTQMGQEVILRCVPISNHLYFYWYRQILGQKVEFLVSFYNNEISEKSEIFDDQFSVERPDGSNFTLKIRSTKLEDSAMYFCASSSTNRNTGELFFGEGSRLTVL.

This clonotype has more than one count but fewer than ten. The V gene is TRBV15, the J gene TRBJ1-1; D unresolved. The germline V gene has CDR1 LNHNV and CDR2 YYDKDF (reference sequence). This CDR3 is 12 amino acids long. V lost 5 bases and J 7 bases, leaving 11 bases between the germline ends. The DNA for the CDR3 is TGTGCCACCAGCTCGCGTAGGGATGAAGCTTTCTTT. This encodes CATSSRRDEAFF.

A few counts support this clonotype. This chain uses TRBV7-2 with TRBJ2-1; D is possibly TRBD2 (5 bases). Germline-derived CDR1 and CDR2 are SGHTA and FQGNSA. V was trimmed by 5 bases and J by 8 bases, leaving 22 bases between them. The CDR3 is 16 residues long. The CDR3 DNA is TGTGCCAGCAGCCCCTCCGTACGGGGTATGGGATATGAGCAGTTCTTC. This encodes CASSPSVRGMGYEQFF.